This passage covers 5 T cell receptor beta chains from one sample sequenced in a study of prognosis after radiotherapy for stage I lung cancer. From genomic DNA, TCR beta CDR3 was amplified by two-round multiplex PCR. The authors ran first-round PCR with primers specific to each TRBV and TRBJ gene. TCRdb independently ran MiXCR on the multiplex PCR reads; one entry per CDR3 protein. The table has approximately 41,000 distinct CDR3 sequences, approximately 25% seen once. The source material was PBMCs, sampled before or after stereotactic body radiation therapy (not recorded which). The receptor source for this set is a donor older than 45 with non-small cell lung cancer.

In regard to this clonotype: This likely stems from a read error, as it lies one base from a far larger clone. Here the CDR3 omits its conserved ending phenylalanine or tryptophan, so a read error is the likely source. V and J are TRBV6-8 and TRBJ2-5, with 9 bases identical to TRBD2. The CDR3 loop spans 15 amino acids. V lost 7 bases and J lost 5; bases outside the gene matches: 11. Germline CDR1 and CDR2: MNHGY and SAAAGT. The CDR3 DNA sequence: TGTGCCAGCAAGGAGGCGGGGGGGCCCCGGGAGACCCAGTACCTC. Protein: CASKEAGGPRETQYL.

The table lists this clonotype with many counts. V and J are TRBV9 and TRBJ1-2; TRBD1 agrees at 7 bases. V was pared by 0 bases and J by 7 bases, with 9 bases of the junction left unmatched. The germline gives CDR1 SGDLS, CDR2 YYNGEE. The CDR3 runs to 15 residues. CDR3 region: CASSVGDSFSFGYTF. In DNA form, the CDR3 reads TGTGCCAGCAGCGTAGGGGACAGTTTTTCCTTTGGCTACACCTTC.

This clonotype has at least ten counts. The chain employs TRBV11-2 and TRBJ2-7; 8 bases align to TRBD2. Germline V gives CDR1 SGHAT, CDR2 FQNNGV. V trimming: 2 bases; J trimming: 0 bases; junction bases outside the gene matches: 3. CDR3 size: 15 residues. CDR3 loop: CASSLYSGTSYEQYF. CDR3 bases: TGTGCCAGCAGCTTATATAGCGGGACCTCCTACGAGCAGTACTTC.

In this sample, this clonotype turned up many times. The V gene is TRBV6-2 or TRBV6-3, the J gene TRBJ2-7; no clear D. This CDR3 is built from 16 residues. With 0 bases removed from V and 0 bases from J, the gap between germline ends came to 12 bases. Looked up from germline, CDR1 is MNHEY and CDR2 is SVGEGT. CDR3 nucleotides: TGTGCCAGCAGTTACTCCCACGGACGCACCTCCTACGAGCAGTACTTC. It encodes CASSYSHGRTSYEQYF.

Ten or more counts support this clonotype. The gene calls are TRBV3-1 and TRBJ1-4; D not resolved. Germline assignment: CDR1 LGHDT and CDR2 YNNKEL (reference sequence). This CDR3 contains 15 residues. Trimming shortened V by 4 bases and J by 4 bases, and 13 bases separated the two germline ends. CDR3 sequence reads: CASSLSRGSNEKLFF. CDR3 coding DNA: TGTGCCAGCAGCCTCTCTCGCGGGAGTAATGAAAAACTGTTTTTT.